The 26 T cell receptor beta chains reported below all come from one sample, sequenced in a study of tumour-infiltrating T cells in Burkitt lymphoma. Method: immunoSEQ multiplex PCR; TCRdb's copy keeps in-frame clones and lacks some. The top ten hold approximately 1.3% of the sample, which has 1,000 to 1,500 clones, approximately 99% seen once. The sample consisted of tumor tissue. These receptors originate from a human donor with Burkitt lymphoma.

The V call is TRBV28, the J call TRBJ1-1; unclear D gene. This CDR3 is 11 amino acids long. V was clipped by 5 bases and J by 6 bases, with 7 bases between them. Germline CDR1 is MDHEN and CDR2 is SYDVKM. The CDR3 coding sequence is TGTGCCAGCAGTCTCTCGTCTGAAGCTTTCTTT. Amino acids: CASSLSSEAFF.

With regard to this clone: One junction end disagrees with the germline gene, perhaps due to a read error. The V gene is TRBV4-2, the J gene TRBJ1-1, with 9 nucleotides matching TRBD1. CDR1 and CDR2 from the germline V gene are LGHNA and YNFKEQ. This CDR3 is built from 17 residues. The CDR3 here is CASSQAGTGSLWTETFF. The CDR3 DNA follows: TGTGCCAGCAGCCAGGCAGGGACAGGGAGTTTGTGGACTGAAACTTTCTTT.

The chain uses TRBV4-2 and TRBJ2-7; D not certain. Germline lookup yields CDR1 LGHNA and CDR2 YNFKEQ. Trimming took off 0 bases at V and 4 bases at J, with 7 bases between the two ends. This CDR3 has 13 residues. The CDR3 here is CASSQDSGYEQYF. CDR3 sequence (DNA): TGTGCCAGCAGCCAAGACTCGGGTTACGAGCAGTACTTC.

The gene calls are TRBV7-2 and TRBJ1-1; weak D call: TRBD1 (5 bases). Trimming removed 2 bases at V and 4 bases at J, with 11 bases between. Germline-derived CDR1 and CDR2 are SGHTA and FQGNSA. The CDR3 is 14 amino acids. The DNA of the CDR3 is TGTGCCAGCAGCTTAACTGGCGGGGCCACTGAAGCTTTCTTT. This translates into CASSLTGGATEAFF.

In regard to this clone: The junction departs from germline at one end; a sequencing error may be responsible. The gene calls are TRBV6-5 and TRBJ1-2; no clear D gene. Germline-derived CDR1 and CDR2 are MNHEY and SVGAGI. This CDR3 spans 14 amino acids. The CDR3 spells CASSYSPDSYSYTF. The CDR3 DNA sequence: TGTGCCAGCAGTTACTCTCCGGACTCCTATAGCTACACCTTC.

The chain employs TRBV7-2 and TRBJ1-5; 7 nucleotides align to TRBD1. CDR3 size: 18 residues. The V and J ends lost 3 bases and 4 bases, in that order; junction bases with no gene match: 15. The germline CDR1 and CDR2 sequences are SGHTA and FQGNSA. CDR3 coding DNA: TGTGCCAGCAGCTTCTGGGCCACGACAGGGTCAGGTAATCAGCCCCAGCATTTT. It translates to CASSFWATTGSGNQPQHF.

This clone was seen a single time. The chain couples TRBV4-1 to TRBJ1-2; D remains ambiguous. Trimming cost V 2 bases and J 1 base, with 17 bases left between them. Germline V lookup: CDR1 MGHRA, CDR2 YSYEKL. CDR3 length: 17 amino acids. The CDR3 loop reads CASSQFLWAADNYGYTF. The CDR3 nucleotides are TGCGCCAGCAGCCAATTCCTGTGGGCAGCTGATAACTATGGCTACACCTTC.

This rearrangement joins TRBV29-1 to TRBJ2-3, with D unresolved. Germline lookup yields CDR1 SQVTM and CDR2 ANQGSEA. This CDR3 spans 15 amino acids. V was trimmed by 2 bases and J by 1 base, leaving 13 bases between them. CDR3 amino acids: CSVEKRSRGTDTQYF. The CDR3 DNA sequence: TGCAGCGTTGAAAAGAGGTCTAGGGGCACAGATACGCAGTATTTT.

As DNA, the CDR3 is TGTGCCAGCAGCAAACGGACACGAGATGAGCAGTTCTTC. Its translation: CASSKRTRDEQFF. The rearrangement joins TRBV21-1 to TRBJ2-1; no DNA check was done on the table's D call, TRBD1. TRBV21-1 corresponds to a pseudogene. The CDR3 is 13 residues long.

The V call is TRBV13, the J call TRBJ2-7; TRBD2 agrees at 14 bases. The CDR3 length is 16 residues. V lost 0 bases, J lost 6 bases, and 4 bases stayed unmatched. The germline gives CDR1 PRHDT, CDR2 FYEKMQ (reference sequence). The CDR3 loop reads CASSLGKGLAGVEQYF. CDR3 coding DNA: TGTGCCAGCAGCTTAGGCAAGGGACTAGCGGGAGTCGAGCAGTACTTC.

The chain is built from TRBV5-6 and TRBJ2-1; D is uncertain. CDR3 length: 14 residues. V gave up 0 bases and J gave up 10 bases, with 14 bases separating them. The germline V gene encodes CDR1 SGHDT and CDR2 YYEEEE. CDR3 amino acids: CASSLEADRREQFF. As DNA, the CDR3 is TGTGCCAGCAGCTTGGAGGCGGACCGGCGGGAGCAGTTCTTC.

The chain uses TRBV19 and TRBJ1-1, with 10 nucleotides matching TRBD1. This CDR3 region has 16 residues. V gave up 5 bases and J gave up 2 bases; unmatched junction bases: 8. Germline V CDR1 and CDR2: LNHDA, SQIVND (reference sequence). CDR3 bases: TGTGCCAGTAGTTCGGGACAGGGGACGCCCAACACTGAAGCTTTCTTT. This gives the protein CASSSGQGTPNTEAFF.

As DNA, the CDR3 is TGTGCCAGCAGCTTACTAGAGGGGAACATTCAGTACTTC. Translation gives CASSLLEGNIQYF. J is TRBJ2-4 and V is TRBV11-2; D assignment may be TRBD1 or TRBD2 (5 bases each). CDR3 length: 13 amino acids. Germline loops: CDR1 SGHAT, CDR2 FQNNGV. The V gene lost 2 bases and the J gene lost 7 bases, with 9 bases spanning the gap.

The CDR3 bases are TGTGCCAGCTCACCACCGGGGACAGGGTATGGCTACACCTTC. This encodes CASSPPGTGYGYTF. V usage is TRBV18 and J usage is TRBJ1-2; 9 bases are a match to TRBD1. V dropped 0 bases and J dropped 5; count of bases not matched to a gene: 1. This CDR3 is 14 amino acids long. From germline, CDR1 is KGHSH and CDR2 LQKENI.

The chain uses TRBV4-3 and TRBJ2-7; no clear D. CDR3 length equals 15 residues. V was shortened by 0 bases and J by 1 base, with 10 bases between the two germline ends. Germline loops: CDR1 LGHNA, CDR2 YSLEER. The CDR3 DNA reads TGCGCCAGCAGCCAAGATAAACTGACTTCCTACGAGCAGTACTTC. Its protein is CASSQDKLTSYEQYF.

The genes are TRBV19 and TRBJ2-2; weak D call: TRBD1 (5 bases). The CDR3 runs 14 residues. Germline assignment: CDR1 LNHDA and CDR2 SQIVND (reference sequence). The V end lost 6 bases, the J end lost 0 bases, and 8 bases lay between the germline ends. CDR3: CASRAGSNTGELFF. CDR3 bases: TGTGCCAGTAGGGCAGGGTCGAACACCGGGGAGCTGTTTTTT.

In regard to this clone: At one of its ends the junction is not consistent with the germline gene, which may arise from a read error. The J gene is TRBJ2-3, the V gene TRBV7-7; unclear D gene. This CDR3 comprises 13 residues. The germline V gene has CDR1 SSHAT and CDR2 FNYEAQ (reference sequence). CDR3: CASSLGYTDTQYF. As DNA, the CDR3 is TGTGCTAGCAGCTTAGGGTACACAGATACGCAGTATTTT.

This chain uses TRBV28 with TRBJ2-1; D not resolved. Trimming pared 6 bases from V and 3 bases from J, leaving 0 bases between. Looked up from germline, CDR1 is MDHEN and CDR2 is SYDVKM. This CDR3 is 10 amino acids long. The CDR3: CASSYNEQFF. CDR3 nucleotides: TGTGCCAGCAGCTACAATGAGCAGTTCTTC. Supplemented by reference TRBV28 and TRBJ2-1, the full variable domain reads DVKVTQSSRYLVKRTGEKVFLECVQDMDHENMFWYRQDPGLGLRLIYFSYDVKMKEKGDIPEGYSVSREKKERFSLILESASTNQTSMYLCASSYNEQFFGPGTRLTVL.

V is TRBV4-3 and J is TRBJ1-2; unclear D gene. The germline V gene has CDR1 LGHNA and CDR2 YSLEER. CDR3 length: 21 residues. V lost 5 bases and J 4 bases, leaving 35 bases between the germline ends. The CDR3, as DNA: TGCGCCAGCAGCATAAAGAAACTCCCCGATAGACACGCGCATTCCAGCTATGGCTACACCTTC. Translating gives CASSIKKLPDRHAHSSYGYTF.

V gene TRBV5-1 combines with J gene TRBJ2-7; possible D gene TRBD1, 6 bases. Germline V gene data show CDR1 as SGHRS and CDR2 as YFSETQ. Trimming took 3 bases from V and 0 from J, leaving 13 bases between them. The CDR3 has 15 residues. The CDR3: CASSWVTGSSYEQYF. The CDR3 nucleotides are TGCGCCAGCAGCTGGGTAACAGGGTCCTCCTACGAGCAGTACTTC.

This chain uses TRBV30 with TRBJ1-4; D is possibly TRBD1 (5 bases). Germline CDR1 is GTSNPN and CDR2 is SVGIG (reference sequence). The CDR3 runs to 15 residues. The V end lost 1 base, the J end lost 7 bases, and 16 bases lay between the germline ends. The CDR3 spells CAWSGTFGSIEKLFF. CDR3 DNA sequence: TGTGCCTGGAGTGGGACATTTGGGTCAATTGAAAAACTGTTTTTT.

The rearrangement joins TRBV19 to TRBJ1-5; 9 bases are a match to TRBD1. V lost 4 bases, J lost 4 bases, and 5 bases stayed unmatched. Germline V gene sequence: CDR1 LNHDA, CDR2 SQIVND (reference sequence). The CDR3 contains 15 residues. The CDR3 loop reads CASSKGQGDNQPQHF. CDR3 in DNA: TGTGCCAGTAGTAAGGGACAGGGAGATAATCAGCCCCAGCATTTT. The full variable domain, with the rest looked up from reference TRBV19 and TRBJ1-5, is DGGITQSPKYLFRKEGQNVTLSCEQNLNHDAMYWYRQDPGQGLRLIYYSQIVNDFQKGDIAEGYSVSREKKESFPLTVTSAQKNPTAFYLCASSKGQGDNQPQHFGDGTRLSIL.

The V gene is TRBV7-2, the J gene TRBJ1-5; weak D call: TRBD1 (5 bases). The V and J ends lost 5 bases and 5 bases respectively, with 10 bases between them. CDR1 is SGHTA and CDR2 is FQGNSA in the germline V gene. The CDR3 totals 13 residues. The CDR3 loop reads CASSPDSDQPQHF. CDR3 bases: TGTGCCAGCAGCCCCGACAGTGATCAGCCCCAGCATTTT.

This rearrangement joins TRBV2 to TRBJ1-1; D ambiguous. V gave up 6 bases and J gave up 0 bases, with 11 bases separating them. This CDR3 comprises 14 residues. Germline V lookup: CDR1 SNHLY, CDR2 FYNNEI. The CDR3 sequence: CASSAMGMNTEAFF. In nucleotides, the CDR3 is TGTGCCAGCAGCGCCATGGGAATGAACACTGAAGCTTTCTTT.

The chain has TRBV5-1 and TRBJ2-3; D could derive from TRBD1 or TRBD2 (5 bases each). Germline CDR1 reads SGHRS; CDR2 reads YFSETQ. The CDR3 is 14 residues long. Trimming took off 4 bases at V and 4 bases at J, with 13 bases between the two ends. CDR3 DNA: TGCGCCAGCAGCCCGAGAGGGACGCCAGATACGCAGTATTTT. Translated: CASSPRGTPDTQYF.

V usage is TRBV4-1 and J usage is TRBJ1-2, with D possibly matching TRBD1 (6 bases). Trimming cost V 3 bases and J 3 bases, with 17 bases left between them. CDR1 is MGHRA and CDR2 is YSYEKL in the germline V gene. CDR3 length: 16 residues. The CDR3 DNA sequence: TGCGCCAGCAGCCACGGGCAGGGGAAGTGGGACTATGGCTACACCTTC. This gives the protein CASSHGQGKWDYGYTF.